The 20 T cell receptor beta chains below all came from one sample that was sequenced in a study of PD-1 blockade in classical Hodgkin lymphoma (dated by TCRdb to the early 2020s). The sample's time point label, decoded: newly diagnosed, previously untreated cHL patient sample. The library came from the immunoSEQ multiplex PCR assay. What TCRdb holds here is the immuneACCESS table cut down to in-frame rearrangements. Part of the clones is not present; checked against another copy, under half of the missing clones reflect an unresolved V gene, and the others are unexplained. Counted in this sample were roughly 29,000 clones; approximately 89% of them appeared once. Roughly 3.8% of the sample comes from the top ten. The source material was peripheral blood mononuclear cells (PBMCs). These receptors all stem from a human donor with classical Hodgkin lymphoma.

V is TRBV6-5 and J is TRBJ1-2; 9 positions match TRBD1. The V gene's germline CDR1 is MNHEY and CDR2 SVGAGI. The CDR3 is made up of 14 amino acids. V lost 8 bases, J lost 8 bases, and 12 bases stayed unmatched. The CDR3, as DNA: TGTGCCAGCTCTCCGGACAGGGGTATTTACGGCTACACCTTC. This encodes CASSPDRGIYGYTF.

The J gene is TRBJ2-1, the V gene TRBV6-1; 11 bases match TRBD2. The V gene end was trimmed by 2 bases and the J gene end by 8 bases; junction bases not matched to a gene: 5. The CDR3 is 15 amino acids. CDR1 and CDR2 (germline): MNHNS, SASEGT. For the CDR3, the DNA is TGTGCCAGCAGTGAATTACTAGCGGGAGTCCATGAGCAGTTCTTC. This gives the protein CASSELLAGVHEQFF.

The V and J genes are TRBV5-6 and TRBJ2-1; D is uncertain. Germline V gene sequence: CDR1 SGHDT, CDR2 YYEEEE. V lost 4 bases, J lost 8 bases, and 10 bases lay in between. The CDR3 consists of 12 residues. The CDR3 protein is CASSIALYEQFF. The CDR3 nucleotides read TGTGCCAGCAGCATAGCTTTGTATGAGCAGTTCTTC.

This sequence joins TRBV30 and TRBJ1-4; D not resolved. This CDR3 has 12 amino acids. The germline V gene encodes CDR1 GTSNPN and CDR2 SVGIG (reference sequence). V was cut by 0 bases and J by 14 bases, with 13 bases left in between. The CDR3 DNA sequence: TGTGCCTGGAGTGTCGGGCCGTCGCCCCTGTTTTTT. This encodes CAWSVGPSPLFF.

This clone has just a few counts. The chain employs TRBV5-1 and TRBJ2-5; D may match TRBD1 or TRBD2 (5 bases each). The CDR3 contains 15 residues. CDR1 is SGHRS, CDR2 YFSETQ, per germline. The V and J ends lost 4 bases and 6 bases respectively, with 19 bases between them. The CDR3 protein is CASSSRDPRAKTQYF. DNA of the CDR3: TGCGCCAGCAGCAGCCGGGACCCGCGGGCGAAGACCCAGTACTTC.

The rearrangement uses TRBV30 and TRBJ2-3; no reliable D call. The CDR3 sequence is 13 residues long. The V gene lost 0 bases and the J gene lost 1 base, with 5 bases spanning the gap. CDR1 and CDR2 (germline): GTSNPN, SVGIG (reference sequence). DNA of the CDR3: TGTGCCTGGAGTGTATCCCGCACAGATACGCAGTATTTT. It encodes CAWSVSRTDTQYF.

The chain links TRBV18 to TRBJ1-1; D is ambiguous. Trimming pared 0 bases from V and 4 bases from J, leaving 15 bases between. The CDR3 has 16 amino acids. Germline lookup yields CDR1 KGHSH and CDR2 LQKENI. CDR3 bases: TGTGCCAGCTCACCACCGGTGGCAGGCGAGGCCACTGAAGCTTTCTTT. It encodes CASSPPVAGEATEAFF. Full variable domain (rest looked up from reference TRBV18 and TRBJ1-1): NAGVMQNPRHLVRRRGQEARLRCSPMKGHSHVYWYRQLPEEGLKFMVYLQKENIIDESGMPKERFSAEFPKEGPSILRIQQVVRGDSAAYFCASSPPVAGEATEAFFGQGTRLTVV.

V and J are TRBV11-2 and TRBJ2-3; D is ambiguous. V was cut by 5 bases and J by 8 bases, with 11 bases left in between. This CDR3 is 12 amino acids long. Looked up from germline, CDR1 is SGHAT and CDR2 is FQNNGV. As DNA, the CDR3 is TGTGCCAGCAGCCTGGTGGCAGGTACGCAGTATTTT. Its translation: CASSLVAGTQYF.

This sequence joins TRBV19 and TRBJ1-5, with 10 nucleotides matching TRBD1. The V and J ends lost 4 bases and 4 bases, in that order; junction bases with no gene match: 4. Per the germline V gene, CDR1 is LNHDA and CDR2 is SQIVND (reference sequence). This CDR3 spans 15 amino acids. The CDR3 DNA reads TGTGCCAGTAGTAGAGTGGGACAGGGGAATCAGCCCCAGCATTTT. This sequence encodes CASSRVGQGNQPQHF.

The genes are TRBV7-2 and TRBJ2-1, with 7 bases aligning to TRBD2. The CDR3 length is 14 residues. Germline V gene sequence: CDR1 SGHTA, CDR2 FQGNSA. The junction had 4 bases not matched to a gene; V was cut back by 6 bases and J by 2 bases. CDR3 nucleotide sequence: TGTGCCAGCAGTTCTAGCGGAACCTACAATGAGCAGTTCTTC. It translates to CASSSSGTYNEQFF.

The chain has TRBV19 and TRBJ2-7, with 12 bases that match TRBD2. There are 15 residues in the CDR3. Germline loops: CDR1 LNHDA, CDR2 SQIVND (reference sequence). Germline trimming cut 4 bases from V and 2 bases from J; bases unmatched to any gene: 3. This chain's CDR3 is CASSRSSGRAYEQYF. The CDR3 DNA follows: TGTGCCAGTAGTAGGTCTAGCGGGAGGGCCTACGAGCAGTACTTC.

This sequence joins TRBV5-1 and TRBJ2-2; 7 bases agree with TRBD2. Germline loops: CDR1 SGHRS, CDR2 YFSETQ. V shed 0 bases and J 1 base; nucleotides not matched to a gene: 3. This CDR3 region has 16 residues. As DNA, the CDR3 is TGCGCCAGCAGCTTGGCGGCTAGCGGGAACACCGGGGAGCTGTTTTTT. Residues: CASSLAASGNTGELFF. Combining the CDR3 with reference TRBV5-1 and TRBJ2-2 gives the whole variable domain KAGVTQTPRYLIKTRGQQVTLSCSPISGHRSVSWYQQTPGQGLQFLFEYFSETQRNKGNFPGRFSGRQFSNSRSEMNVSTLELGDSALYLCASSLAASGNTGELFFGEGSRLTVL.

Only a few counts were recorded for this clone. This chain joins TRBV6-6 and TRBJ1-5; D might be TRBD1 (6 bases). The CDR3 runs to 14 residues. Between the trimmed V and J ends, which lost 2 bases and 7 bases, there was a span of 12 bases. Germline V CDR1 and CDR2: MNHNY, SVGAGI (reference sequence). In DNA, the CDR3 is TGTGCCAGCAGTTACCGAGACAGGATCCAGCCCCAGCATTTT. Translation gives CASSYRDRIQPQHF.

V and J are TRBV7-6 and TRBJ2-1, with D possibly TRBD2 on 5 matching bases. CDR1 and CDR2 (germline): SGHVS, FNYEAQ. V gave up 3 bases and J gave up 5 bases, with 8 bases separating them. The CDR3 is made up of 13 amino acids. In nucleotides, the CDR3 is TGTGCCAGCAGCTTTCACGGGGACAATGAGCAGTTCTTC. It is translated as CASSFHGDNEQFF.

The V gene is TRBV7-8, the J gene TRBJ1-1; no clear D gene. Trimming cost V 5 bases and J 3 bases, with 13 bases left between them. The CDR3 totals 14 residues. Germline V gives CDR1 SGHVS, CDR2 FQNEAQ. As DNA, the CDR3 is TGTGCCAGCAGCCCCCCCCGACGGGACACTGAAGCTTTCTTT. This encodes CASSPPRRDTEAFF.

The rearrangement uses TRBV27 and TRBJ2-3; D gene unclear. The CDR3 spans 16 residues. Germline CDR1 MNHEY, CDR2 SMNVEV (reference sequence). V gave up 5 bases and J gave up 0 bases, with 15 bases separating them. Written as DNA, the CDR3 is TGTGCCAGCAGTCCGCCCCCAGCAGCTAGCACAGATACGCAGTATTTT. Amino acids: CASSPPPAASTDTQYF.

The rearrangement uses TRBV11-3 and TRBJ2-4; D unclear. CDR1 and CDR2 (germline): SGHNT, YENEEA. Trimming stripped 5 bases from V and 6 bases from J, with 11 bases between. The CDR3 is 13 amino acids. The CDR3 sequence: CASSNSFGNIQYF. DNA for the CDR3: TGTGCCAGCAGCAACAGTTTCGGAAACATTCAGTACTTC.

This clone has a single count. V usage is TRBV5-1 and J usage is TRBJ2-7, with D perhaps TRBD2 (5 bases). V dropped 2 bases and J dropped 4 bases, with 10 bases sitting between them. This CDR3 region has 13 residues. The V gene's germline CDR1 is SGHRS and CDR2 YFSETQ. The CDR3 region is CASSFGTGYEQYF. In DNA, the CDR3 is TGCGCCAGCAGCTTCGGCACGGGGTACGAGCAGTACTTC.

This clone was observed once. The J gene is TRBJ2-7, the V gene TRBV2, with D possibly being TRBD2 (6 bases). The CDR3 totals 14 residues. Germline V lookup: CDR1 SNHLY, CDR2 FYNNEI. The V and J ends lost 6 bases and 6 bases respectively, with 18 bases between them. CDR3 residues: CASSKEGRSPEQYF. The CDR3 nucleotides are TGTGCCAGCAGCAAGGAGGGCCGATCCCCCGAGCAGTACTTC.

This clone came up once. V is TRBV29-1 and J is TRBJ1-3; D call uncertain. The CDR3 runs to 14 residues. From germline, CDR1 is SQVTM and CDR2 ANQGSEA. Trimming shortened V by 5 bases and J by 2 bases, and 13 bases separated the two germline ends. The CDR3, as DNA: TGCAGCGTTCTCGGGTCTAGTGCTGGAAACACCATATATTTT. Its protein is CSVLGSSAGNTIYF.